Presented here are 5 T cell receptor beta chains from one specimen sequenced in a study of naive and memory T cell subsets. Both TRBC1 and TRBC2 were covered by a beta constant-region primer of two equimolar oligonucleotides. Ligated cDNA was amplified by four rounds of PCR with nested alpha and beta constant-region primers and SP2. In TCRdb, the UMI-ligation and nested PCR reads were re-called with MiXCR into one record per CDR3 protein. The profile shows 95,000 to 150,000 distinct CDR3 sequences, around a third of them singletons. The material sequenced was central memory CD4+ T cells from blood. The receptors here all came from a human donor in good health.

The chain employs TRBV5-1 and TRBJ1-1, with TRBD1 identical over 8 bases. Trimming cost V 4 bases and J 1 base; bases outside gene matches: 3. The CDR3 loop spans 14 amino acids. The germline gives CDR1 SGHRS, CDR2 YFSETQ. CDR3 loop: CASSPGGWNTEAFF. The DNA of the CDR3 is TGCGCCAGCAGCCCAGGGGGCTGGAACACTGAAGCTTTCTTT. Variable domain in full (rest from reference TRBV5-1 and TRBJ1-1): KAGVTQTPRYLIKTRGQQVTLSCSPISGHRSVSWYQQTPGQGLQFLFEYFSETQRNKGNFPGRFSGRQFSNSRSEMNVSTLELGDSALYLCASSPGGWNTEAFFGQGTRLTVV.

This clonotype was observed a few times. The V and J genes are TRBV6-2 or TRBV6-3 and TRBJ2-7; D unclear. CDR1 and CDR2 from the germline V gene are MNHEY and SVGEGT. Between the trimmed V and J ends, which lost 0 bases and 0 bases, there was a span of 15 bases. This CDR3 contains 17 residues. The CDR3 loop reads CASSYSTNLVNSYEQYF. In DNA, the CDR3 is TGTGCCAGCAGTTACTCGACCAATTTAGTGAACTCCTACGAGCAGTACTTC.

The chain carries TRBV18 and TRBJ1-1, with 7 bases identical to TRBD1. The germline CDR1 and CDR2 sequences are KGHSH and LQKENI. The CDR3 length is 13 residues. Unmatched junction bases numbered 3, after V lost 4 bases and J lost 4 bases. CDR3: CASSQTGTTEAFF. CDR3 DNA sequence: TGTGCCAGCTCACAGACAGGGACCACTGAAGCTTTCTTT.

This clonotype was seen only a few times. The rearrangement uses TRBV4-1 and TRBJ2-1; 7 positions match TRBD2. Trimming removed 5 bases from V and 5 bases from J; junction bases left unmatched: 9. Germline-derived CDR1 and CDR2 are MGHRA and YSYEKL. The CDR3 consists of 15 residues. CDR3 loop: CASSASGTRDNEQFF. For the CDR3, the DNA is TGCGCCAGCAGCGCCAGCGGGACCCGAGACAATGAGCAGTTCTTC.

This clonotype was found a few times. The chain uses TRBV27 and TRBJ2-1; possible D gene TRBD2, 5 bases. Germline CDR1 reads MNHEY; CDR2 reads SMNVEV (reference sequence). The CDR3 contains 12 residues. V was trimmed by 5 bases and J by 7 bases, leaving 9 bases between them. The CDR3 coding sequence is TGTGCCAGCAGTATCCGAGGGAATGAGCAGTTCTTC. This gives the protein CASSIRGNEQFF.